This passage covers 9 T cell receptor beta chains from one sample sequenced in a study of T cells in women clearing cervical HPV infection. Libraries were prepared by immunoSEQ multiplex PCR; TCRdb keeps only in-frame clonotypes and omits some of them. Seen in this sample are 45,000 to 55,000 clones; the ten most common clones hold approximately 1%. Sequencing was done on a sample of blood buffy coat. The receptors shown here come from a woman between 18 and 70 years old with a cervical HPV16 infection that either progressed to CIN3+ or cleared (not recorded which).

Remarks on this clone: The read comes to an end 3 residues before the CDR3 does, leaving the germline J gene to fill in the end. V usage is TRBV6-1 and J usage is TRBJ1-1; D gene ambiguous. Germline loops: CDR1 MNHNS, CDR2 SASEGT. This CDR3 spans 13 amino acids. Trimming stripped 4 bases from V and 3 bases from J, with 9 bases between. CDR3 loop: CASSGAGDTEAFF. The sequenced CDR3 bases are TGTGCCAGCAGTGGCGCGGGTGACACTGAA.

The sequenced part of the CDR3 DNA is TGTGCCAGCAGTGACTCGGGCACTACAGATACG. This gives the protein CASSDSGTTDT. The full CDR3 protein reads CASSDSGTTDTQYF. V usage is TRBV6-4 and J usage is TRBJ2-3, with unresolved D. Read sequence stops 3 residues before the CDR3 end, and the germline J gene provides the missing end. Looked up from germline, CDR1 is MRHNA and CDR2 is SNTAGT. Trimming took 0 bases from V and 3 from J, leaving 7 bases between them. CDR3 length equals 14 residues.

About this clone itself: From the germline J gene comes the end of the CDR3, since the read stops 3 residues before it. The rearrangement joins TRBV2 to TRBJ2-3, with D possibly being TRBD1 (5 bases). Looked up from germline, CDR1 is SNHLY and CDR2 is FYNNEI. Trimming removed 6 bases at V and 3 bases at J, with 7 bases between. The CDR3 runs 12 residues. The CDR3 sequence is CASRQDTDTQYF. The sequenced part of the CDR3 DNA is TGTGCCAGCAGACAGGATACAGATACG.

As regards this clone: Read sequence stops 3 residues before the CDR3 end, and the germline J gene provides the missing end. This rearrangement joins TRBV10-1 to TRBJ2-3, with D unclear. Germline V gives CDR1 WNHNN, CDR2 SYGVQD (reference sequence). Trimming pared 2 bases from V and 0 bases from J, leaving 6 bases between. This CDR3 has 14 amino acids. CDR3 amino acids: CASSEIASTDTQYF. CDR3 DNA, as far as it was read: TGCGCCAGCAGTGAGATAGCCAGCACAGATACG.

To note about this clone: The CDR3 end falls 3 residues outside the read, so it is completed with the germline J gene. The chain uses TRBV5-1 and TRBJ2-3; TRBD2 aligns across 8 bases. Germline V gene lookup returns CDR1 SGHRS and CDR2 YFSETQ. The length of the CDR3 is 16 residues. With V trimmed by 3 bases and J by 5 bases, 11 bases remained unmatched. The CDR3: CASSYGTRGMLDTQYF. The DNA read from the CDR3 is TGCGCCAGCAGCTACGGGACTAGAGGAATGCTAGATACG.

As to this clone: Read data end 3 residues before the CDR3 end; the end is taken from the germline J gene. The V gene is TRBV28, the J gene TRBJ2-7, with D maybe TRBD1 (7 bases). The CDR3 sequence is 14 residues long. The V end was cut by 6 bases, the J end by 3 bases, with 15 bases between. Germline V CDR1 and CDR2: MDHEN, SYDVKM. The CDR3 DNA, read in part, is TGTGCCAGCAGGACCAGACAGGGAGGCTACGAG. Amino acids: CASRTRQGGYE. The entire CDR3 reads CASRTRQGGYEQYF.

Remarks on this clone: The CDR3 end falls 3 residues outside the read, so it is completed with the germline J gene. V gene TRBV30 combines with J gene TRBJ2-1, with 9 nucleotides matching TRBD2. The trim removed 5 bases at V and 8 bases at J, leaving 13 bases unmatched. Looked up from germline, CDR1 is GTSNPN and CDR2 is SVGIG (reference sequence). This CDR3 spans 15 amino acids. The CDR3 region is CAWSSGTSPSDEQFF. The CDR3 bases that were read are TGTGCCTGGTCATCCGGGACTAGCCCTTCGGATGAG.

Notes on this clone: The read finishes 3 residues shy of the CDR3 end, and the germline J gene is used to complete it. This chain uses TRBV5-1 with TRBJ1-2; 7 bases align to TRBD1. V dropped 2 bases and J dropped 6; count of bases not matched to a gene: 13. CDR3 length equals 16 residues. Germline V gene data show CDR1 as SGHRS and CDR2 as YFSETQ. Incomplete CDR3 DNA: TGCGCCAGCAGCTTCTACGGGACAGCTCTAGAGAATGGC. This sequence encodes CASSFYGTALENG. The full CDR3 protein reads CASSFYGTALENGYTF.

To note about this clone: The read stops 3 residues short of the end of the CDR3; the missing end is completed from the germline J gene. The rearrangement uses TRBV6-2 or TRBV6-3 and TRBJ1-4; 10 nucleotides line up with TRBD1. The length of the CDR3 is 14 residues. The germline V gene has CDR1 MNHEY and CDR2 SVGEGT. The CDR3 here is CASSGTGDNSPLFF. The covered CDR3 bases are TGTGCCAGCAGTGGGACAGGGGATAATTCACCA.